Shown below are 7 T cell receptor beta chains from a single sample sequenced in a study of T cells in Graves' hyperthyroidism and ophthalmopathy (dated by TCRdb to about 2019). The library was produced with multiplex PCR. Instrument on record: Illumina HiSeq 2000. Amplification of TCR beta CDR3 regions was carried out from RNA transcripts. The TCR CDR3 was subjected to a first round of RT-PCR using the HTBI primer set and the Qiagen OneStep RT-PCR kit. TCRdb reprocessed the public reads (quality trimming at Q25 with fastp, clone calling with MiXCR) and kept in-frame beta chains. Identical CDR3 proteins give one entry, which carries the most common genes and DNA. The sample data list about 540,000 distinct CDR3 sequences, and about half of these were observed just once. The top ten constitute just over 8% of the sample. Sample: peripheral blood or thyroid tissue (not recorded which). These receptors were collected from a woman aged 18-29 years with Graves' hyperthyroidism. Donor details come from another sample of the same person, matched by shared clones.

This clonotype turned up a few times. The chain recombines TRBV15 with TRBJ1-6; D gene uncertain. The CDR3 consists of 14 residues. V gave up 3 bases and J gave up 8 bases, with 11 bases separating them. Germline CDR1 LNHNV, CDR2 YYDKDF (reference sequence). As DNA, the CDR3 is TGTGCCACCAGCAGCGTAAACGGAGATTCACCCCTCCACTTT. It specifies CATSSVNGDSPLHF.

The rearrangement uses TRBV15 and TRBJ2-2; no definite D call. Germline assignment: CDR1 LNHNV and CDR2 YYDKDF (reference sequence). The CDR3 sequence is 16 residues long. The V end was cut by 7 bases, the J end by 0 bases, with 15 bases between. The CDR3, as DNA: TGTGCCACCAAGTTCGGTGGCAGCACGAACACCGGGGAGCTGTTTTTT. Translation: CATKFGGSTNTGELFF.

With respect to this clonotype: Possible read error: a much larger clone is one base away. This chain links TRBV10-3 with TRBJ1-1, with D perhaps matching TRBD1 (6 bases). CDR1 ENHRY and CDR2 SYGVKD come from the germline V gene. CDR3 size: 14 residues. DNA for the CDR3: TGTACCATCAGTGACTGGGACACCTACACTGAAGCTTTCTTT. Encoded protein: CTISDWDTYTEAFF.

This clonotype has only one observation. The chain combines TRBV2 with TRBJ1-3; TRBD1 aligns across 9 bases. This CDR3 comprises 15 residues. The J segment lost 2 bases and the V segment lost 9 bases, leaving 8 bases of the junction unmatched. Germline assignment: CDR1 SNHLY and CDR2 FYNNEI. As DNA, the CDR3 is TGTGCCAGGGCCGGGACAGGGCATACTGGAAACACCATATATTTT. Protein sequence: CARAGTGHTGNTIYF.

The chain has TRBV10-3 and TRBJ2-5, with D perhaps matching TRBD2 (5 bases). The germline CDR1 and CDR2 sequences are ENHRY and SYGVKD. CDR3 length equals 16 residues. V was cut by 3 bases and J by 4 bases, with 18 bases left in between. CDR3 sequence reads: CAISDTSRSGGETQYF. The CDR3 DNA sequence: TGTGCCATCAGTGATACCAGTCGGTCTGGAGGAGAGACCCAGTACTTC.

The chain employs TRBV24-1 and TRBJ2-6; possibly TRBD1 for D (5 bases). Per germline, CDR1 KGHDR and CDR2 SFDVKD. This CDR3 is built from 16 residues. Deletions cut 9 bases from V and 0 bases from J, with 14 bases between. The chain's CDR3 is CATLSCRDSGANVLTF. The CDR3 nucleotides read TGTGCCACCTTATCCTGCAGGGACTCTGGGGCCAACGTCCTGACTTTC.

J is TRBJ1-1 and V is TRBV2; TRBD1 aligns across 7 bases. Germline V CDR1 and CDR2: SNHLY, FYNNEI. This CDR3 region has 12 residues. Trimming at V came to 8 bases and at J to 8 bases, leaving 8 bases not matched to a gene. The CDR3: CASSPGTEEAFF. In DNA form, the CDR3 reads TGTGCCAGCTCACCGGGGACAGAAGAAGCTTTCTTT.